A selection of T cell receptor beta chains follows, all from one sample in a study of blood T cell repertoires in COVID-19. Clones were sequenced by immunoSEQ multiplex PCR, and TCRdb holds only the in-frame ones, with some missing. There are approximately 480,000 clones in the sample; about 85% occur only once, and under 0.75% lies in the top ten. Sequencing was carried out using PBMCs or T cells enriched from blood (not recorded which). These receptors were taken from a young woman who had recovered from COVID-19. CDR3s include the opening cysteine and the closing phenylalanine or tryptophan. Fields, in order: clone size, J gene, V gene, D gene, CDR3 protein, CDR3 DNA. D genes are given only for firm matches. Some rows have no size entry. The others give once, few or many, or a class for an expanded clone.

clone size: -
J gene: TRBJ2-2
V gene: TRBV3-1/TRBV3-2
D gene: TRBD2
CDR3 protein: CASSQEPQRGGTGELFF
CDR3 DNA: TGTGCCAGCAGCCAAGAACCCCAGCGGGGGGGAACCGGGGAGCTGTTTTTT

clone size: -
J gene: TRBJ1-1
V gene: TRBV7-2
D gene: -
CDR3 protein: CASSSGGGYTEAFF
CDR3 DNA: TGTGCCAGCAGCTCGGGGGGAGGATACACCGAAGCTTTCTTT

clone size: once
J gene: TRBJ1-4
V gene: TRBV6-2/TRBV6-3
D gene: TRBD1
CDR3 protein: CASSYLPGQWDEKLFF
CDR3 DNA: TGTGCCAGCAGTTACCTCCCGGGACAGTGGGATGAAAAACTGTTTTTT

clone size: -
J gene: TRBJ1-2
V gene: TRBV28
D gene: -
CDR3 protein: CATQGAGAIANYGYTF
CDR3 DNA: TGTGCCACCCAAGGGGCAGGGGCCATAGCTAACTATGGCTACACCTTC

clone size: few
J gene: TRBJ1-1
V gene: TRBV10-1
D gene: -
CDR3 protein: CASRSGMNTEAFF
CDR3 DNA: TGCGCCAGCAGATCAGGGATGAACACTGAAGCTTTCTTT

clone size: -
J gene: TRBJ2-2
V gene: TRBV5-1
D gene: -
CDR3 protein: CASSLVPSGTGELFF
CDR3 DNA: TGCGCCAGCAGCTTGGTTCCTTCGGGCACCGGGGAGCTGTTTTTT

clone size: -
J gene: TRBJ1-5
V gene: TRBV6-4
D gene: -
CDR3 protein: CASSAGVGQPQHF
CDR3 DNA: TGTGCCAGCAGTGCAGGGGTCGGGCAGCCCCAGCATTTT

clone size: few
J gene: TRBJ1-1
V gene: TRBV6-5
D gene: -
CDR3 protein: CASSSFRSTENTEAFF
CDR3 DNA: TGTGCCAGCAGTTCCTTTAGGTCGACAGAGAACACTGAAGCTTTCTTT

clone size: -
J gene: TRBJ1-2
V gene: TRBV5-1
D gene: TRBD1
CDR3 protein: CASSWPGQGNGYTF
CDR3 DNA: TGCGCCAGCAGCTGGCCGGGACAGGGTAATGGCTACACCTTC

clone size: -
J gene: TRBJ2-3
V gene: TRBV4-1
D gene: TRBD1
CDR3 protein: CASSQTGTGVPDTQYF
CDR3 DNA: TGCGCCAGCAGCCAAACGGGGACAGGAGTTCCAGATACGCAGTATTTT

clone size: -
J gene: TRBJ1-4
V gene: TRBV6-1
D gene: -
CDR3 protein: CASSDGEATNEKLFF
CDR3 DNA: TGTGCCAGCAGTGACGGGGAGGCAACTAATGAAAAACTGTTTTTT

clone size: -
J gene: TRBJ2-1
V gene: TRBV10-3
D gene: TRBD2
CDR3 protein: CAIGGERGGLFYPPNEQFF
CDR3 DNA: TGTGCCATCGGAGGGGAGCGGGGGGGCCTTTTTTATCCGCCCAATGAGCAGTTCTTC

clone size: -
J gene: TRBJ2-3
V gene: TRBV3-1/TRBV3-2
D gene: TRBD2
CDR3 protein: CASSQMTSGGDTQYF
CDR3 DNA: TGTGCCAGCAGCCAAATGACTAGCGGGGGCGATACGCAGTATTTT

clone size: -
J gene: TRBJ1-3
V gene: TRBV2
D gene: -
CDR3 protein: CASSYGGGSGNTIYF
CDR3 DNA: TGTGCCAGCAGCTACGGGGGAGGCTCTGGAAACACCATATATTTT

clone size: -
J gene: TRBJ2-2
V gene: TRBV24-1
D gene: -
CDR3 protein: CATSVGQTNTGELFF
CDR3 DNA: TGTGCCACCAGTGTGGGACAAACTAACACCGGGGAGCTGTTTTTT

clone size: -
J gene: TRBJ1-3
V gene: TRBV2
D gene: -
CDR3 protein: CASSEQGRAGNTIYF
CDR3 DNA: TGTGCCAGCAGTGAACAGGGCAGGGCCGGAAACACCATATATTTT

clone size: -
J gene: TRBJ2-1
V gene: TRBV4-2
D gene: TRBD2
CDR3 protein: CASSQVSGGYNEQFF
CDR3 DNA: TGTGCCAGCAGCCAAGTGAGCGGGGGTTACAATGAGCAGTTCTTC